A single sample is the source of the 2 T cell receptor beta chains below, sequenced in a study of identifying expanded T cells in peripheral blood. TCRdb's copy holds only in-frame clones and misses some; the assay was immunoSEQ multiplex PCR. The sample records 80,000 to 95,000 clones, approximately 88% being singletons. The source material was blood. Receptors originate from a person aged 18 to 75 in good health.

The chain links TRBV9 to TRBJ2-7, with D unresolved. The CDR3 is made up of 15 amino acids. In germline, CDR1 is SGDLS, CDR2 YYNGEE. The V end was cut by 3 bases, the J end by 4 bases, with 17 bases between. The DNA for the CDR3 is TGTGCCAGCAGCGAGTTCGGCGGCCCGGCGTACGAGCAGTACTTC. This encodes CASSEFGGPAYEQYF.

The rearrangement joins TRBV11-2 to TRBJ2-7; the D gene is possibly TRBD1 (6 bases). The CDR3 sequence is 14 residues long. Germline loops: CDR1 SGHAT, CDR2 FQNNGV. V lost 0 bases, J lost 2 bases, and 8 bases lay in between. CDR3 DNA: TGTGCCAGCAGCTTAGAGAGGACAGCCTACGAGCAGTACTTC. Amino acid sequence: CASSLERTAYEQYF. The full variable domain, rest sourced from reference TRBV11-2 and TRBJ2-7, is EAGVAQSPRYKIIEKRQSVAFWCNPISGHATLYWYQQILGQGPKLLIQFQNNGVVDDSQLPKDRFSAERLKGVDSTLKIQPAKLEDSAVYLCASSLERTAYEQYFGPGTRLTVT.